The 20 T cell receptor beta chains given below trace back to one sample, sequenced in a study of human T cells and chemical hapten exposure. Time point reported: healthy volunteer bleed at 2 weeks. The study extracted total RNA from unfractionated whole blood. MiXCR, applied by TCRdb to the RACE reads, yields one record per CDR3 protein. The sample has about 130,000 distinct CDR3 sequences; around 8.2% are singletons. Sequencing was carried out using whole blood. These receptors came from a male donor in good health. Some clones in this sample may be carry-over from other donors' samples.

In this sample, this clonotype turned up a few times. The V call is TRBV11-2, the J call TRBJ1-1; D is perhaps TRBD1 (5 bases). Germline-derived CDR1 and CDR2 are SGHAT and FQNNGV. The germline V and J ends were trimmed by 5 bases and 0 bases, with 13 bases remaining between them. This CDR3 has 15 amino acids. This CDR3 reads CASSPGTGVNTEAFF. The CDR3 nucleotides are TGTGCCAGCAGCCCCGGGACCGGGGTGAACACTGAAGCTTTCTTT.

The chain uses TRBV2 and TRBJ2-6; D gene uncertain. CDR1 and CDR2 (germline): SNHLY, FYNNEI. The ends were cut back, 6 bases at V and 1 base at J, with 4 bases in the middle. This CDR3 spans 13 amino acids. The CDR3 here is CASRPSGANVLTF. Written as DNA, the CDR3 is TGTGCCAGCAGGCCGTCTGGGGCCAACGTCCTGACTTTC.

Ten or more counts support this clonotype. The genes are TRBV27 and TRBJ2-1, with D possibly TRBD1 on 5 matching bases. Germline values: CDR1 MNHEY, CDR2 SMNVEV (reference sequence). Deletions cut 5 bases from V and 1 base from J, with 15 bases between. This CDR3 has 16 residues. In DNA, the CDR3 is TGTGCCAGCAGTCAACCCCCAGGGCTATCCTACAATGAGCAGTTCTTC. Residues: CASSQPPGLSYNEQFF.

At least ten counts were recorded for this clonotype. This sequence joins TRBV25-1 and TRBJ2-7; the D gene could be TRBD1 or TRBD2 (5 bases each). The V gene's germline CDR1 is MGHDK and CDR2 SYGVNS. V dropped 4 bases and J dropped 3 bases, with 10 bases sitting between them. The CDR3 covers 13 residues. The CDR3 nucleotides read TGTGCCAGCAGTGGGGACGTTAGCTACGAGCAGTACTTC. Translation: CASSGDVSYEQYF.

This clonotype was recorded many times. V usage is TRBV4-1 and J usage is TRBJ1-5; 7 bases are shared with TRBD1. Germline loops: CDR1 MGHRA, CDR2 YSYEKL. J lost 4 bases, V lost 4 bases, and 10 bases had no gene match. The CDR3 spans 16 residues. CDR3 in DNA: TGCGCCAGCAGCCGCTTGCAGGGGGAAAGTAATCAGCCCCAGCATTTT. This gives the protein CASSRLQGESNQPQHF.

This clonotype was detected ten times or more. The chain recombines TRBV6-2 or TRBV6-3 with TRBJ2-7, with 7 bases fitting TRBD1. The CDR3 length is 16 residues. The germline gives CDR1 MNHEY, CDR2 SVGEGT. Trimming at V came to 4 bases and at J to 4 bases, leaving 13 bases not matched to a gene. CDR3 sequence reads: CASSSAPRQGEYEQYF. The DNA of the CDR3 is TGTGCCAGCAGTTCCGCGCCACGACAGGGCGAATACGAGCAGTACTTC.

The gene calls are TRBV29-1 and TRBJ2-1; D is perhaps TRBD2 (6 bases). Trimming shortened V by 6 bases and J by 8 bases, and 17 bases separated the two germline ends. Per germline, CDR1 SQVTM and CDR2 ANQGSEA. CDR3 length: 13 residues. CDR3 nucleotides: TGCAGCGTGGACTACTTGTTGGGATATGAGCAGTTCTTC. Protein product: CSVDYLLGYEQFF.

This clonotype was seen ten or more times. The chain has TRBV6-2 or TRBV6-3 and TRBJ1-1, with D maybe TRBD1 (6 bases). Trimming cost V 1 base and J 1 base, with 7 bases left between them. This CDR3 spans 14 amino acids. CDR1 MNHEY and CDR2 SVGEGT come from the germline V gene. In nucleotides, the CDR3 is TGTGCCAGCAGTTACTTGGGGGCGAACACTGAAGCTTTCTTT. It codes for CASSYLGANTEAFF.

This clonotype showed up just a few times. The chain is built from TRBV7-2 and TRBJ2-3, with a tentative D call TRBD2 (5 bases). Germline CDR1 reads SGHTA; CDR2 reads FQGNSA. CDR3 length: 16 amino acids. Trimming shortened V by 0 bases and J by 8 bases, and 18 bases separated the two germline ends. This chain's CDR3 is CASSLATNNPGVTQYF. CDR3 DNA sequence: TGTGCCAGCAGCTTAGCGACAAACAATCCCGGGGTTACGCAGTATTTT.

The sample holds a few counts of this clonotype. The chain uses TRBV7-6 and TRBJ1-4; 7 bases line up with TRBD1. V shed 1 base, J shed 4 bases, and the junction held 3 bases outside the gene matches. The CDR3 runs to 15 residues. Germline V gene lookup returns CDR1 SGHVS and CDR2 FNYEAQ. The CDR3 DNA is TGTGCCAGCAGCTTAGGGGACAGACTTAATGAAAAACTGTTTTTT. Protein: CASSLGDRLNEKLFF.

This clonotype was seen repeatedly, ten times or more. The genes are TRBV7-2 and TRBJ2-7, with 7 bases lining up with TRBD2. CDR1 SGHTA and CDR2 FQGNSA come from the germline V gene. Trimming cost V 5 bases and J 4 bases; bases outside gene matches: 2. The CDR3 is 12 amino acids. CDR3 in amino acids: CASSGGGYEQYF. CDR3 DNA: TGTGCCAGCAGCGGGGGGGGGTACGAGCAGTACTTC.

DNA of the CDR3: TGTGCCAGCAGCCGACCGGGACAGGGGTTCGACACTGAAGCTTTCTTT. Its translation is CASSRPGQGFDTEAFF. The chain joins TRBV14 to TRBJ1-1, with TRBD1 matching 10 bases. This CDR3 is built from 16 residues. Germline V gene sequence: CDR1 SGHDN, CDR2 FVKESK. V was pared by 4 bases and J by 3 bases, with 8 bases of the junction left unmatched.

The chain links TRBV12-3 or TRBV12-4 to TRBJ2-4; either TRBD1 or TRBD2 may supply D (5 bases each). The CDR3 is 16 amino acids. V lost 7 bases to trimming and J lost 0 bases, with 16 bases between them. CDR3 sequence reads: CASTRRPGLAKNIQYF. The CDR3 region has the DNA TGTGCCAGCACCAGGAGGCCGGGGCTAGCCAAAAACATTCAGTACTTC.

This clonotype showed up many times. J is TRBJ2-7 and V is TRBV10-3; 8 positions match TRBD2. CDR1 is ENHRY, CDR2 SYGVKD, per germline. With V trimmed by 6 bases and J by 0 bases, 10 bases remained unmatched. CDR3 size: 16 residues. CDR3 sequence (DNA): TGTGCCATCAGGATTCATAGCGGGGACTACTCCTACGAGCAGTACTTC. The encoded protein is CAIRIHSGDYSYEQYF.

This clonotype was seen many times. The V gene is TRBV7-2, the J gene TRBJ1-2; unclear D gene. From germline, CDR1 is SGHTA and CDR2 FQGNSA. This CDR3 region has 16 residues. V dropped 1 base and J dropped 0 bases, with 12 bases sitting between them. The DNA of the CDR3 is TGTGCCAGCAGCTTAGACCTACGGACGTCTAACTATGGCTACACCTTC. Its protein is CASSLDLRTSNYGYTF.

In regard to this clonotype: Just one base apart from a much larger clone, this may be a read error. The CDR3 is CASSRARQTINQPQHF. As DNA, the CDR3 is TGTGCCAGTAGTAGAGCGCGGCAGACCATCAATCAGCCCCAGCATTTT. This sequence joins TRBV19 and TRBJ1-5; D not certain. CDR1 is LNHDA and CDR2 is SQIVND in the germline V gene (reference sequence). Trimming shortened V by 4 bases and J by 3 bases, and 16 bases separated the two germline ends. The CDR3 is made up of 16 amino acids.

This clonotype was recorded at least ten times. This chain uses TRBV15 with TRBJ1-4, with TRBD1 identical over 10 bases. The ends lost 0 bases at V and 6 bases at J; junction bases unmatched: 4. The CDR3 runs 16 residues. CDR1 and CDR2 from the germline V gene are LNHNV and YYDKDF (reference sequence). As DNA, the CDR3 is TGTGCCACCAGCAGAGATAGAGGGACAGGGGATGAAAAACTGTTTTTT. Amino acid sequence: CATSRDRGTGDEKLFF.

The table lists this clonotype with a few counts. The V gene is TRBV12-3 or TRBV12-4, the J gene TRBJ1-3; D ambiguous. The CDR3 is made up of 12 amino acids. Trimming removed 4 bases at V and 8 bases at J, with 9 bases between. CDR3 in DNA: TGTGCCAGCAGTTATAGTCTGGACACCATATATTTT. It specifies CASSYSLDTIYF.

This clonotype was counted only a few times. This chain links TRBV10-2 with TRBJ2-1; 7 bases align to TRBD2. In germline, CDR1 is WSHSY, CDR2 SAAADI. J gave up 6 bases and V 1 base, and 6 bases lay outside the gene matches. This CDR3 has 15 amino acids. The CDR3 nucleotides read TGCGCCAGCAGTGAGTTAGGCGGGAGAGGCAATGAGCAGTTCTTC. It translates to CASSELGGRGNEQFF.

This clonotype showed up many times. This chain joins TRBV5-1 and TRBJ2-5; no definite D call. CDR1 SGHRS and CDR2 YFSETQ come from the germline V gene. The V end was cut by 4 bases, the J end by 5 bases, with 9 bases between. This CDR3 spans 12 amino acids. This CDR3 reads CASSPWGETQYF. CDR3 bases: TGCGCCAGCAGCCCATGGGGTGAGACCCAGTACTTC. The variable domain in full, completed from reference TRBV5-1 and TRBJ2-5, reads KAGVTQTPRYLIKTRGQQVTLSCSPISGHRSVSWYQQTPGQGLQFLFEYFSETQRNKGNFPGRFSGRQFSNSRSEMNVSTLELGDSALYLCASSPWGETQYFGPGTRLLVL.